This T cell receptor (beta chain) was recovered during a study of T cell responses to AZD1222 COVID-19 vaccine. About the research overall: Pooling covered second doses at about 4 or about 12 weeks. Overall study results and limits: The donor group comprised mostly white British people and more females; the analysis possibly underestimated clonal diversity. The peak T cell response came first, and repertoires were sampled only after it. Only a handful of AZD1222 recipients, roughly 6 in all, had baseline seropositivity.

Germline assignment: CDR1 MDHEN and CDR2 SYDVKM. The CDR3 contains 13 residues. The V and J ends lost 6 bases and 6 bases respectively, with 15 bases between them. Sequencing used immunoSEQ multiplex PCR; TCRdb keeps in-frame clones, though not all of them. The data hold approximately 190,000 clones, with approximately 91% observed a single time. About this clone itself: Its antigen is not identified.

This TCR derives from an adult in good health. The chain is built from TRBV28 and TRBJ2-7; perhaps TRBD1 as D (5 bases). The sample was peripheral blood, taken on day 0 of AZD1222 vaccination. The CDR3 protein is CASRGPDTGEQYF. The CDR3 nucleotides are TGTGCCAGCAGGGGGCCCGACACCGGCGAGCAGTACTTC.